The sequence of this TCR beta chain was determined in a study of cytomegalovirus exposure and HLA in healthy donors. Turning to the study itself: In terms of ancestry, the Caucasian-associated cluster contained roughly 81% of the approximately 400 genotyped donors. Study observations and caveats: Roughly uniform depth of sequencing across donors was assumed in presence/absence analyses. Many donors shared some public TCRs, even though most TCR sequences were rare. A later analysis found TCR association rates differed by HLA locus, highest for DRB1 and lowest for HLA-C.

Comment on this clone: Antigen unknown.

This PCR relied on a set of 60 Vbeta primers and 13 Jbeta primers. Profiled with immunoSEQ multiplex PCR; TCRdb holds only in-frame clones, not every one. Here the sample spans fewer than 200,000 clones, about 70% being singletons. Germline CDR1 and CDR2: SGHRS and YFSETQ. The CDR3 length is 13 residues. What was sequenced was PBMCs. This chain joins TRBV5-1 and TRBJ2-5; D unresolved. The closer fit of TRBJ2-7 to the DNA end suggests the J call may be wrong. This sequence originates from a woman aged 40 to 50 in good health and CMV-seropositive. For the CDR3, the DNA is TGCGCCAGCAGCTACCGGTCGGACTACGAGCAGTACTTC. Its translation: CASSYRSDYEQYF.